Below, 12 T cell receptor beta chains from the same sample are listed, as sequenced in a study of regulatory T cells in long-lasting Graves disease. Through Arm-PCR of CDR3 regions and iRepertoire HTBI primers, TCR beta libraries were built. TCRdb itself ran the multiplex PCR reads through MiXCR, one entry per CDR3 protein. Of over 200,000 distinct CDR3 sequences in the sample, about 17% were seen once. As to time point: newly diagnosed GD, antithyroid drugs for less than 3 months. There was RNA extracted from PBMCs, and the TCR library was made from it. The same specimen was also included in a second study, on T cells in Graves' hyperthyroidism and ophthalmopathy.

Sequencing used peripheral blood mononuclear cells (PBMCs), obtained at new diagnosis, from a patient treated with antithyroid drugs. These receptors all stem from a woman aged 25 to 39 with Graves disease.

This clonotype was picked up many times. CDR3 residues: CASSPGATNEKLFF. The CDR3 DNA reads as TGTGCCAGCTCACCTGGTGCAACTAATGAAAAACTGTTTTTT. The J gene is TRBJ1-4, the V gene TRBV18; D not resolved. This CDR3 has 14 amino acids. V was pared by 3 bases and J by 0 bases, with 5 bases between. CDR1 and CDR2 from the germline V gene are KGHSH and LQKENI.

Worth noting for this clonotype: A far larger clone is just one base off, so this is likely a read error. The chain links TRBV18 to TRBJ2-3, with 9 bases fitting TRBD1. The DNA end favors TRBJ2-1, so the J call may be wrong. From germline, CDR1 is KGHSH and CDR2 LQKENI. The CDR3 runs to 14 residues. This CDR3 is CASSPGTGWNVQFF. The CDR3 DNA is TGTGCCAGCTCACCTGGGACAGGGTGGAATGTGCAGTTCTTC.

This clonotype was observed many times. J is TRBJ2-5 and V is TRBV27; 7 nucleotides agree with TRBD1. With V trimmed by 5 bases and J by 3 bases, 9 bases remained unmatched. Germline values: CDR1 MNHEY, CDR2 SMNVEV (reference sequence). The CDR3 is 15 residues long. In DNA form, the CDR3 reads TGTGCCAGCAGTCGAGCCGGGACAGAAAAAGAGACCCAGTACTTC. Translating gives CASSRAGTEKETQYF.

This clonotype was observed a few times. The CDR3 nucleotides are TGTGCCAGCAGTTTACGGGACCACGAAAAACTGTTTTTT. This sequence encodes CASSLRDHEKLFF. The chain couples TRBV27 to TRBJ1-4; a weak D match, TRBD1 (5 bases). Germline V gene lookup returns CDR1 MNHEY and CDR2 SMNVEV (reference sequence). The ends were cut back, 2 bases at V and 8 bases at J, with 9 bases in the middle. This CDR3 contains 13 residues. Full variable domain (missing parts from reference TRBV27 and TRBJ1-4): EAQVTQNPRYLITVTGKKLTVTCSQNMNHEYMSWYRQDPGLGLRQIYYSMNVEVTDKGDVPEGYKVSRKEKRNFPLILESPSPNQTSLYFCASSLRDHEKLFFGSGTQLSVL.

The chain uses TRBV4-1 and TRBJ2-7; 10 positions match TRBD1. Losses at the gene ends were 2 bases for V and 6 bases for J; bases not matched to a gene: 4. This CDR3 contains 14 residues. The germline CDR1 and CDR2 sequences are MGHRA and YSYEKL. CDR3 nucleotides: TGCGCCAGCAGCCAAAGGACAGGGGGTTGCGAGCAGTACTTC. This sequence encodes CASSQRTGGCEQYF.

Ten or more counts support this clonotype. V gene TRBV28 combines with J gene TRBJ2-7; D is unresolved. Germline V gene lookup returns CDR1 MDHEN and CDR2 SYDVKM. Trimming left V 5 bases short and J 4 bases short, with 6 bases between. The length of the CDR3 is 11 residues. CDR3 amino acids: CASSLHYEQYF. The CDR3 DNA is TGTGCCAGCAGTCTACATTACGAGCAGTACTTC.

This clonotype was detected only a few times. A clone one base away is much larger, so this may be a read error. This rearrangement joins TRBV15 to TRBJ1-1; the D is unclear. Germline V lookup: CDR1 LNHNV, CDR2 YYDKDF (reference sequence). The CDR3 length is 14 residues. CDR3 coding DNA: TGTGCCACCAGCAGAGATCAAGTGAACACTGAAACTTTCTTT. As protein: CATSRDQVNTETFF.

This clonotype was recorded many times. The chain combines TRBV12-3 or TRBV12-4 with TRBJ1-1; D unresolved. The CDR3 consists of 17 residues. Trimming cost V 3 bases and J 2 bases, with 19 bases left between them. The CDR3: CASSLGRRTSINTEAFF. The CDR3 DNA reads TGTGCCAGCAGTTTGGGCAGGAGAACTTCGATAAACACTGAAGCTTTCTTT.

This clonotype was seen repeatedly, ten times or more. V is TRBV20-1 and J is TRBJ1-1, with D possibly being TRBD1 (6 bases). V lost 8 bases and J 1 base, leaving 11 bases between the germline ends. This CDR3 region has 12 residues. Germline CDR1 DFQATT, CDR2 SNEGSKA (reference sequence). Here the CDR3 reads CSPTGANTEAFF. CDR3 nucleotide sequence: TGCAGTCCGACAGGAGCGAACACTGAAGCTTTCTTT.

This clonotype was counted a single time. This chain links TRBV27 with TRBJ2-7, with TRBD2 matching over 12 bases. Unmatched junction bases numbered 2, after V lost 3 bases and J lost 2 bases. This CDR3 is built from 15 residues. Germline V lookup: CDR1 MNHEY, CDR2 SMNVEV (reference sequence). CDR3 coding DNA: TGTGCCAGCAGTTTGACTAGCGGGAGCCCCTACGAGCAGTACTTC. Its protein is CASSLTSGSPYEQYF.

This clonotype occurred many times. This chain joins TRBV11-2 and TRBJ1-4; TRBD1 agrees at 7 bases. The CDR3 contains 14 residues. The trim removed 5 bases at V and 8 bases at J, leaving 8 bases unmatched. Germline CDR1 SGHAT, CDR2 FQNNGV. As DNA, the CDR3 is TGTGCCAGCAGCCCAACAGGGGTCGGCGAAAAACTGTTTTTT. Protein: CASSPTGVGEKLFF.

This clonotype was observed at least ten times. J is TRBJ1-6 and V is TRBV27; D call uncertain. The germline V gene has CDR1 MNHEY and CDR2 SMNVEV (reference sequence). This CDR3 spans 13 amino acids. Trimming stripped 7 bases from V and 7 bases from J, with 11 bases between. The CDR3 nucleotides read TGTGCCAGCATGAGGGCTTTAAATTCACCCCTCCACTTT. Amino acid sequence: CASMRALNSPLHF.